The 17 T cell receptor beta chains listed next were all sequenced from one sample in a study of blood T cell repertoires in COVID-19. This table comes from immunoSEQ multiplex PCR, and its TCRdb copy is limited to in-frame clones, with some not included. The sample lists about 89,000 clones, approximately 75% occurring once. Sequencing was performed on peripheral blood. These receptors all stem from a woman of 80 years or more with acute or convalescent COVID-19.

V gene TRBV6-2 or TRBV6-3 combines with J gene TRBJ2-5; maybe TRBD1 (6 bases). The CDR3 is made up of 14 amino acids. Germline assignment: CDR1 MNHEY and CDR2 SVGEGT. Between the trimmed V and J ends, which lost 5 bases and 0 bases, there was a span of 10 bases. CDR3 coding DNA: TGTGCCAGCAGTGGGGGACACTACCAAGAGACCCAGTACTTC. It codes for CASSGGHYQETQYF.

V gene TRBV4-2 combines with J gene TRBJ1-2; 9 bases map to TRBD1. V was clipped by 3 bases and J by 4 bases; unmatched bases: 6. This CDR3 region has 15 residues. Per germline, CDR1 LGHNA and CDR2 YNFKEQ. This CDR3 reads CASSQRGQGGYGYTF. CDR3 coding DNA: TGTGCCAGCAGCCAGAGGGGACAGGGTGGCTATGGCTACACCTTC.

This rearrangement joins TRBV18 to TRBJ1-1, with D maybe TRBD1 (6 bases). Germline loops: CDR1 KGHSH, CDR2 LQKENI. V lost 6 bases and J 3 bases, leaving 11 bases between the germline ends. The CDR3 runs to 13 residues. The CDR3, as DNA: TGTGCCAGCTCCGAGGGGGGGGACACTGAAGCTTTCTTT. Its protein product is CASSEGGDTEAFF.

V usage is TRBV18 and J usage is TRBJ1-2; TRBD1 agrees at 7 bases. V shed 3 bases, J shed 3 bases, and the junction held 7 bases outside the gene matches. The V gene's germline CDR1 is KGHSH and CDR2 LQKENI. The CDR3 contains 15 residues. The CDR3 is CASSPNRGADYGYTF. CDR3 DNA sequence: TGTGCCAGCTCACCTAACAGGGGTGCCGACTATGGCTACACCTTC.

V and J are TRBV19 and TRBJ1-1; 10 positions agree with TRBD1. CDR1 and CDR2 from the germline V gene are LNHDA and SQIVND (reference sequence). Trimming at V came to 4 bases and at J to 0 bases, leaving 2 bases not matched to a gene. This CDR3 has 15 residues. The CDR3 sequence: CASSKDRGMNTEAFF. CDR3 bases: TGTGCCAGTAGTAAGGACAGGGGGATGAACACTGAAGCTTTCTTT.

The gene calls are TRBV18 and TRBJ1-6; tentatively, D is TRBD1 (6 bases). The CDR3 has 18 amino acids. V lost 6 bases and J 0 bases, leaving 18 bases between the germline ends. The germline V gene encodes CDR1 KGHSH and CDR2 LQKENI. The CDR3 reads CASSQTPGQSSYNSPLHF. In DNA form, the CDR3 reads TGTGCCAGCTCCCAGACTCCAGGACAGAGCTCCTATAATTCACCCCTCCACTTT.

This chain's CDR3 is CASSVNRGDTQYF. The DNA for the CDR3 is TGTGCCAGCAGTGTAAACAGGGGAGATACGCAGTATTTT. The genes are TRBV6-4 and TRBJ2-3; 7 positions match TRBD1. Unmatched junction bases numbered 3, after V lost 4 bases and J lost 5 bases. This CDR3 is 13 amino acids long. Looked up from germline, CDR1 is MRHNA and CDR2 is SNTAGT.

V and J are TRBV5-1 and TRBJ1-6; 7 bases map to TRBD1. Germline V CDR1 and CDR2: SGHRS, YFSETQ. J was trimmed by 10 bases and V by 4 bases; bases with no gene match: 8. The CDR3 has 14 amino acids. The CDR3 coding sequence is TGCGCCAGCAGCCCAGGACAGGTTAAATCACCCCTCCACTTT. It is translated as CASSPGQVKSPLHF.

A single count supports this clone. This chain links TRBV10-2 with TRBJ1-5; tentatively, D is TRBD1 (5 bases). Germline CDR1 reads WSHSY; CDR2 reads SAAADI. Deletions cut 6 bases from V and 5 bases from J, with 11 bases between. The CDR3 has 13 residues. CDR3 amino acids: CASRAGSYQPQHF. CDR3 nucleotide sequence: TGCGCCAGCAGAGCAGGGTCTTATCAGCCCCAGCATTTT.

This chain uses TRBV6-6 with TRBJ1-2; TRBD1 matches 7 bases. The CDR3 has 15 amino acids. Trimming at V came to 6 bases and at J to 5 bases, leaving 12 bases not matched to a gene. CDR1 and CDR2 from the germline V gene are MNHNY and SVGAGI (reference sequence). CDR3 DNA: TGTGCCAGCAGCGAGATCCCGGGACAGCGTTATGGCTACACCTTC. As protein: CASSEIPGQRYGYTF.

The chain joins TRBV24-1 to TRBJ2-2, with D tentatively TRBD2 (6 bases). This CDR3 spans 16 amino acids. Trimming cost V 5 bases and J 3 bases, with 15 bases left between them. CDR1 is KGHDR, CDR2 SFDVKD, per germline. CDR3 residues: CATSALAGSDTGELFF. CDR3 DNA: TGTGCCACCAGTGCTCTGGCGGGGTCGGACACCGGGGAGCTGTTTTTT.

The chain has TRBV4-3 and TRBJ1-4, with 9 bases matching TRBD1. This CDR3 comprises 14 residues. Germline loops: CDR1 LGHNA, CDR2 YSLEER. Trimming cost V 5 bases and J 10 bases; bases outside gene matches: 8. CDR3 residues: CASSSRQGQGKLFF. DNA for the CDR3: TGCGCCAGCAGCTCCCGCCAGGGACAGGGAAAACTGTTTTTT.

V is TRBV7-2 and J is TRBJ2-7; D uncertain. Deletions cut 4 bases from V and 3 bases from J, with 19 bases between. The CDR3 length is 16 residues. Germline V gene sequence: CDR1 SGHTA, CDR2 FQGNSA. CDR3 region: CASSSSALVGLYEQYF. The CDR3 DNA is TGTGCCAGCAGCTCTTCAGCGCTAGTGGGTCTCTACGAGCAGTACTTC.

V is TRBV19 and J is TRBJ1-5, with 9 positions matching TRBD1. Germline V gene lookup returns CDR1 LNHDA and CDR2 SQIVND (reference sequence). Germline trimming cut 6 bases from V and 7 bases from J; bases unmatched to any gene: 16. The CDR3 sequence is 17 residues long. CDR3 region: CASRSGTGLTKGQPQHF. As DNA, the CDR3 is TGTGCCAGTAGGTCCGGGACAGGGCTGACGAAAGGCCAGCCCCAGCATTTT.

The rearrangement joins TRBV10-3 to TRBJ2-7; TRBD1 matches 8 bases. This CDR3 contains 14 residues. The germline gives CDR1 ENHRY, CDR2 SYGVKD. Trimming took 6 bases from V and 1 from J; bases not matched to a gene: 5. This chain's CDR3 is CAIRAGGVSYEQYF. For the CDR3, the DNA is TGTGCCATCAGGGCAGGGGGCGTTTCCTACGAGCAGTACTTC.

This chain joins TRBV19 and TRBJ2-7; perhaps TRBD1 as D (6 bases). The germline V gene encodes CDR1 LNHDA and CDR2 SQIVND (reference sequence). Trimming took 4 bases from V and 4 from J, leaving 11 bases between them. The CDR3 runs 13 residues. CDR3 DNA: TGTGCCAGTAGTAAAACGGACAGTTACGAGCAGTACTTC. The encoded protein is CASSKTDSYEQYF.

This chain uses TRBV6-5 with TRBJ1-1; unclear D gene. The CDR3 covers 12 residues. Per the germline V gene, CDR1 is MNHEY and CDR2 is SVGAGI. The V gene lost 4 bases and the J gene lost 5 bases, with 8 bases spanning the gap. This CDR3 is CASSSRGTEAFF. The DNA of the CDR3 is TGTGCCAGCAGTTCCAGAGGAACTGAAGCTTTCTTT.